This section outlines one T cell receptor beta chain sequence together with its context. The antigen is not known. The data derive from a study of T cells after yellow fever vaccination. Template-switching 5'RACE yielded the TCR cDNA; a universal primer site and UMIs were added in the process. TCRdb re-called the 5' RACE reads through MiXCR, storing one row per CDR3 protein. The sample has hundreds of thousands of distinct CDR3 sequences, 15% to 20% seen once. This CDR3 spans 13 amino acids. V lost 5 bases, J lost 2 bases, and 0 bases stayed unmatched. From germline, CDR1 is ENHRY and CDR2 SYGVKD. Study outcomes and limitations: Some clonotypes, a small share, were shared between CD4 and CD8 compartments. The presence of abundant clonotypes contaminating from the bulk population was possible in FACS-sorted repertoires. The secondary T-cell response peaked on day 5, not day 15, but was weaker.

The receptor's source is a man aged 25-45 years who received the YFV17D yellow fever vaccine. Material: PBMCs, obtained 15 days after the yellow fever booster vaccination. The chain is built from TRBV10-3 and TRBJ2-5; TRBD2 aligns across 9 bases. CDR3 sequence reads: CAISLAGQETQYF. DNA of the CDR3: TGTGCCATCAGTCTAGCGGGACAAGAGACCCAGTACTTC.